Each of the 14 T cell receptor beta chains below was sequenced from the same sample in a study of blood T cells in healthy people across ages. Next came a second PCR, run for roughly 6 to 11 cycles, which used a sample-barcoded 5' primer along with a J-beta primer mix. TCRdb fed the 5' RACE reads into MiXCR, producing one record per CDR3 protein. This repertoire shows about 830,000 distinct CDR3 sequences, over 45% found once; its top ten account for roughly 22%. Sequencing used blood. The receptor source for this set is a man aged 30 to 39 in good health.

This clonotype was counted a few times. The chain links TRBV2 to TRBJ2-1; TRBD2 aligns across 10 bases. V lost 6 bases and J lost 9; bases outside the gene matches: 8. The length of the CDR3 is 14 residues. CDR1 SNHLY and CDR2 FYNNEI come from the germline V gene. The CDR3 loop is CASRMGLASSEQFF. CDR3 coding DNA: TGTGCCAGCAGGATGGGACTAGCGAGCAGTGAGCAGTTCTTC.

The chain recombines TRBV3-1 with TRBJ2-1; 8 nucleotides agree with TRBD1. CDR1 is LGHDT, CDR2 YNNKEL, per germline (reference sequence). The CDR3 spans 15 residues. The J segment lost 5 bases and the V segment lost 3 bases, leaving 6 bases of the junction unmatched. In DNA form, the CDR3 reads TGTGCCAGCAGCCATCACGGGACAGGCAACAATGAGCAGTTCTTC. Amino acid sequence: CASSHHGTGNNEQFF.

This clonotype was seen more than once but under ten times. As DNA, the CDR3 is TGCAGTGGCCCTTTCGGAACAGAGACCCAGTACTTC. Translated: CSGPFGTETQYF. The V and J genes are TRBV20-1 and TRBJ2-5; D gene unclear. CDR1 is DFQATT, CDR2 SNEGSKA, per germline (reference sequence). The CDR3 is made up of 12 amino acids. V gave up 7 bases and J gave up 4 bases, with 13 bases separating them.

Comment on this clonotype: The junction differs from germline at one of its ends, possibly a read error. The chain couples TRBV19 to TRBJ2-5; a possible D gene is TRBD1 (5 bases). CDR1 is LNHDA, CDR2 SQIVND, per germline (reference sequence). The CDR3 loop spans 14 amino acids. CDR3 loop: CAGSRATQNNEQYF. In DNA, the CDR3 is TGTGCCGGTAGCAGGGCAACCCAAAACAATGAGCAGTACTTC.

The sample holds a few counts of this clonotype. CDR3 sequence reads: CASSSGDRVGLRGYTF. The CDR3 bases are TGTGCCAGCAGCTCAGGGGACAGGGTTGGATTGAGGGGCTACACCTTC. This chain links TRBV7-8 with TRBJ1-2; 9 bases map to TRBD1. CDR3 length: 16 amino acids. Looked up from germline, CDR1 is SGHVS and CDR2 is FQNEAQ. The V segment lost 4 bases and the J segment 8 bases; nucleotides outside the gene matches: 14.

The chain joins TRBV3-1 to TRBJ2-1, with D perhaps TRBD2 (6 bases). This CDR3 is 15 amino acids long. V was clipped by 11 bases and J by 2 bases, with 19 bases between them. The germline V gene encodes CDR1 LGHDT and CDR2 YNNKEL (reference sequence). CDR3 amino acids: CAENNRGLTYNEQFF. The CDR3 coding sequence is TGTGCCGAGAATAACCGGGGGTTGACCTACAATGAGCAGTTCTTC.

The chain joins TRBV20-1 to TRBJ2-7, with TRBD1 identical over 9 bases. The germline gives CDR1 DFQATT, CDR2 SNEGSKA (reference sequence). The V and J ends lost 1 base and 3 bases, in that order; junction bases with no gene match: 4. The CDR3 has 14 residues. The CDR3 bases are TGCAGTGCTAGAGGTCGGACAGGGGACTACGAGCAGTACTTC. This encodes CSARGRTGDYEQYF.

In its sample, this clonotype was seen a few times. This chain connects TRBV7-2 to TRBJ2-5; TRBD2 matches at 7 bases. The CDR3 consists of 15 residues. V was clipped by 5 bases and J by 4 bases; unmatched bases: 10. Germline V gene lookup returns CDR1 SGHTA and CDR2 FQGNSA. The CDR3 coding sequence is TGTGCCAGCAGCCACACTAGCGCAACGTTAGAGACCCAGTACTTC. Its translation: CASSHTSATLETQYF.

V is TRBV5-6 and J is TRBJ2-5; TRBD2 might be the D (5 bases). Germline V CDR1 and CDR2: SGHDT, YYEEEE. V lost 4 bases, J lost 5 bases, and 12 bases lay in between. There are 13 residues in the CDR3. The DNA of the CDR3 is TGTGCCAGCAGCGTGGATGAGCGGGAGACCCAGTACTTC. It translates to CASSVDERETQYF.

Many counts were recorded for this clonotype. The chain is built from TRBV5-1 and TRBJ1-2; D is unresolved. The CDR3 runs 14 residues. V was trimmed by 4 bases and J by 2 bases, leaving 12 bases between them. Germline CDR1 and CDR2: SGHRS and YFSETQ. Written as DNA, the CDR3 is TGCGCCAGCAGCACCTCACCTGGAAACTATGGCTACACCTTC. Its protein is CASSTSPGNYGYTF.

A note on this clonotype: A much larger clone differs by one base, so this may be a read error. This rearrangement joins TRBV12-3 or TRBV12-4 to TRBJ1-2, with D hard to call. The CDR3 runs 14 residues. Between the trimmed V and J ends, which lost 5 bases and 0 bases, there was a span of 10 bases. The CDR3 DNA sequence: TGTGCCAGCAGTGTACAGTCCACTAACTATGGCTACACCTTC. Translation: CASSVQSTNYGYTF.

The V and J genes are TRBV20-1 and TRBJ2-1; no reliable D call. The CDR3 extends over 16 amino acids. Trimming took 0 bases from V and 0 from J, leaving 12 bases between them. CDR1 is DFQATT and CDR2 is SNEGSKA in the germline V gene (reference sequence). For the CDR3, the DNA is TGCAGTGCTAGAGACCCTGCCCGGAGCTCCTACAATGAGCAGTTCTTC. Translation gives CSARDPARSSYNEQFF.

The chain links TRBV12-3 or TRBV12-4 to TRBJ2-5, with 7 bases identical to TRBD1. Losses at the gene ends were 7 bases for V and 7 bases for J; bases not matched to a gene: 9. This CDR3 has 13 residues. CDR3 residues: CASTTDRMGTQYF. In nucleotides, the CDR3 is TGTGCCAGCACCACGGACAGGATGGGGACCCAGTACTTC.

This chain joins TRBV5-1 and TRBJ1-1; D gene uncertain. There are 14 residues in the CDR3. Deletions cut 6 bases from V and 1 base from J, with 13 bases between. The germline V gene has CDR1 SGHRS and CDR2 YFSETQ. This CDR3 reads CASMRASSNTEAFF. CDR3 nucleotides: TGCGCCAGCATGCGGGCTAGTTCGAACACTGAAGCTTTCTTT.